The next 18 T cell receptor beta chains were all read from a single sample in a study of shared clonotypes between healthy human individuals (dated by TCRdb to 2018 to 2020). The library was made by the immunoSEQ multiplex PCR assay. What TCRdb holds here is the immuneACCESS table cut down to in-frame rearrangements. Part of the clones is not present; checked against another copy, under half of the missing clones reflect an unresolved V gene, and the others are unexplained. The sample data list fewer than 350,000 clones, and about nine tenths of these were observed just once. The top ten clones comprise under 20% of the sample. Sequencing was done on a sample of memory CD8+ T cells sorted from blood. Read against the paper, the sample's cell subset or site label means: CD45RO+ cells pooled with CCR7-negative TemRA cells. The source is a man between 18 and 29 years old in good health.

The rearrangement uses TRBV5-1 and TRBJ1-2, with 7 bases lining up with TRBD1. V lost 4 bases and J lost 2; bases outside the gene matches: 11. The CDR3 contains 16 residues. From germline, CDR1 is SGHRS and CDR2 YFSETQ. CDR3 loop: CASSVRDRRGNYGYTF. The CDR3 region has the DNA TGCGCCAGCAGCGTCCGGGACAGAAGGGGAAACTATGGCTACACCTTC. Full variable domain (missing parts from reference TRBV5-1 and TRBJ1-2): KAGVTQTPRYLIKTRGQQVTLSCSPISGHRSVSWYQQTPGQGLQFLFEYFSETQRNKGNFPGRFSGRQFSNSRSEMNVSTLELGDSALYLCASSVRDRRGNYGYTFGSGTRLTVV.

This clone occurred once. CDR3 protein: CASSLDISSGNTIYF. The CDR3 DNA sequence: TGCGCCAGCAGCTTGGACATCTCCTCTGGAAACACCATATATTTT. The chain couples TRBV5-1 to TRBJ1-3; D is unclear. Trimming pared 0 bases from V and 0 bases from J, leaving 7 bases between. CDR1 is SGHRS and CDR2 is YFSETQ in the germline V gene. CDR3 length: 15 residues.

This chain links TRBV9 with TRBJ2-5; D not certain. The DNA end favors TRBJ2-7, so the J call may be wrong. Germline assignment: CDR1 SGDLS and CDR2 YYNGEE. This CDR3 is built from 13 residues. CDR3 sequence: CASSVASGNEQYF. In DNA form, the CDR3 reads TGTGCCAGCAGCGTAGCTTCGGGCAACGAGCAGTACTTC.

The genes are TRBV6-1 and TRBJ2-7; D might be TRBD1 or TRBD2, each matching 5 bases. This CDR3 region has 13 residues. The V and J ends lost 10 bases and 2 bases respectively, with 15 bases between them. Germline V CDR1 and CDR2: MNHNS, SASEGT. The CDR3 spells CATAGTLTYEQYF. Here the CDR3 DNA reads TGTGCCACCGCCGGGACGTTAACCTACGAGCAGTACTTC.

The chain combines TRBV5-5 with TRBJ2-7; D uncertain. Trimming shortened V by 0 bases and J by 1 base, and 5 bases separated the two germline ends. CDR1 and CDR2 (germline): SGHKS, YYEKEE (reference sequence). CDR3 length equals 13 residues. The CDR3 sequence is CASSLEASYEQYF. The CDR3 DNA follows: TGTGCCAGCAGCTTGGAGGCGTCCTACGAGCAGTACTTC.

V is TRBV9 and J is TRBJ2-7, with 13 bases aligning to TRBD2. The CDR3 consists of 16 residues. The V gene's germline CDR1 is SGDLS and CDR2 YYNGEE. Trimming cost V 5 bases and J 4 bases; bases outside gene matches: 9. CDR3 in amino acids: CASSPGLAGALYEQYF. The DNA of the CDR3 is TGTGCCAGCAGTCCTGGACTAGCGGGGGCCCTTTACGAGCAGTACTTC.

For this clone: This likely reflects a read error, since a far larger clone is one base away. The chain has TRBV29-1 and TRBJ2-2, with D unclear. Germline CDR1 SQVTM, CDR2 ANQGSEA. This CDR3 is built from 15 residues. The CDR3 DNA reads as TGCAGCGTTGCCTGGGCAGGTCGAAACACCGAGGAGCTGTTTTTT. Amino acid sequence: CSVAWAGRNTEELFF.

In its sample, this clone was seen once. CDR3 nucleotides: TGTGCCAGCAGCTTAGCGGAGTCCGCCTACGAGCAGTACTTC. As protein: CASSLAESAYEQYF. The V gene is TRBV7-9, the J gene TRBJ2-7; D remains unclear. CDR3 size: 14 residues. The germline CDR1 and CDR2 sequences are SEHNR and FQNEAQ (reference sequence). V was cut by 0 bases and J by 2 bases, with 8 bases left in between.

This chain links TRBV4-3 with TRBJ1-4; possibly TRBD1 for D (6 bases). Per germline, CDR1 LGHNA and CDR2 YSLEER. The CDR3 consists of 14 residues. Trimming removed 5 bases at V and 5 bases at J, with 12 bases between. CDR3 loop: CASSEGTLNEKLFF. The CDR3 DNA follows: TGCGCCAGCAGCGAAGGGACACTGAATGAAAAACTGTTTTTT.

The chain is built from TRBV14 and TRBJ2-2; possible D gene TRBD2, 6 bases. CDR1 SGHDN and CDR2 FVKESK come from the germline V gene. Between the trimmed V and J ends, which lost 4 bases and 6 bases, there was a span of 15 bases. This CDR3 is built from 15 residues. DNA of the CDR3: TGTGCCAGCAGCCCTTCGCGGGACGGCGCCGGGGAGCTGTTTTTT. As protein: CASSPSRDGAGELFF. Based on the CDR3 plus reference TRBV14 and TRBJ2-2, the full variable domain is EAGVTQFPSHSVIEKGQTVTLRCDPISGHDNLYWYRRVMGKEIKFLLHFVKESKQDESGMPNNRFLAERTGGTYSTLKVQPAELEDSGVYFCASSPSRDGAGELFFGEGSRLTVL.

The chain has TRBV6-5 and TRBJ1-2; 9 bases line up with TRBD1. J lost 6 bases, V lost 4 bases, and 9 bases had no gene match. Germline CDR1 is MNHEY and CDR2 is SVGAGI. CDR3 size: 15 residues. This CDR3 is CASSFSTGGSDGYTF. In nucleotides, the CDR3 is TGTGCCAGCAGTTTCTCGACAGGGGGGTCAGATGGCTACACCTTC.

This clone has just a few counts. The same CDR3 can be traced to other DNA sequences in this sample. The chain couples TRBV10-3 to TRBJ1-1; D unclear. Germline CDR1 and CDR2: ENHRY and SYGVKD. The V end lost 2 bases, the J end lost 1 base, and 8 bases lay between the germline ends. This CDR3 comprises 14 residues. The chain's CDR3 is CAISEPGQNTEAFF. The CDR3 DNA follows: TGTGCCATCAGTGAGCCCGGGCAGAACACTGAAGCTTTCTTT.

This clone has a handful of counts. CDR3 bases: TGTGCCAGCTCACCACCGGACACGGCCCCCTACGAGCAGTACTTC. Protein: CASSPPDTAPYEQYF. The chain employs TRBV18 and TRBJ2-7, with a weak D call TRBD1 (5 bases). Per the germline V gene, CDR1 is KGHSH and CDR2 is LQKENI. V gave up 0 bases and J gave up 2 bases, with 11 bases separating them. CDR3 size: 15 residues. The full variable domain, with the rest looked up from reference TRBV18 and TRBJ2-7, is NAGVMQNPRHLVRRRGQEARLRCSPMKGHSHVYWYRQLPEEGLKFMVYLQKENIIDESGMPKERFSAEFPKEGPSILRIQQVVRGDSAAYFCASSPPDTAPYEQYFGPGTRLTVT.

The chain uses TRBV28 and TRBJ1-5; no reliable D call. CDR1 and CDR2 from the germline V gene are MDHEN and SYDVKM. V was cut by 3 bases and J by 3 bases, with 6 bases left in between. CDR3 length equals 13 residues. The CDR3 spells CASSFGNNQPQHF. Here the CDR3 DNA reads TGTGCCAGCAGTTTCGGAAACAATCAGCCCCAGCATTTT.

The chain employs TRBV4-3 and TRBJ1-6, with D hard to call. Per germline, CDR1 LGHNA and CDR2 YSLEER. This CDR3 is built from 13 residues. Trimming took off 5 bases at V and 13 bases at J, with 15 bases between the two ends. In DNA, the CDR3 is TGCGCCAGCAGCGTCGGTACAGCCCTTCCCCTCCACTTT. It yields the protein CASSVGTALPLHF.

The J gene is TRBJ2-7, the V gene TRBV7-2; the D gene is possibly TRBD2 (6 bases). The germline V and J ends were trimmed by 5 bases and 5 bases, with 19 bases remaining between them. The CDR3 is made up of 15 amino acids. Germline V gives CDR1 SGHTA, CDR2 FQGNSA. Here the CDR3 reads CASSLSRIAVDEQYF. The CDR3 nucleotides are TGTGCCAGCAGCCTATCAAGAATAGCGGTCGACGAGCAGTACTTC.

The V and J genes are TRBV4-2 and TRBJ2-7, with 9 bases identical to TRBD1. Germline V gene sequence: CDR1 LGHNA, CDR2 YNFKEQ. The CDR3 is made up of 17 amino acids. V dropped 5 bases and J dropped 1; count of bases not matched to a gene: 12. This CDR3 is CASSERLGQGFSYEQYF. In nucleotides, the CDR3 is TGTGCCAGCAGCGAAAGGCTCGGACAGGGGTTTTCCTACGAGCAGTACTTC.

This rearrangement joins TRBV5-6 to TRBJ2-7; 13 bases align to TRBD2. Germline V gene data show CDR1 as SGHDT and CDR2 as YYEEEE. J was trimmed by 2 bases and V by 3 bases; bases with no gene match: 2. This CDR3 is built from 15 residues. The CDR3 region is CASSSGLAGPYEQYF. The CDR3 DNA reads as TGTGCCAGCAGCTCGGGACTAGCGGGACCCTACGAGCAGTACTTC.